Presented here are 23 T cell receptor beta chains from one specimen sequenced in a study of OX40 agonist ivuxolimab in advanced cancers. TCRdb's copy holds only in-frame clones and misses some; the assay was immunoSEQ multiplex PCR. The sample has approximately 60,000 clones, roughly 84% seen once. The sequenced sample was CD4+ or CD8+ T cells sorted from blood, obtained in a trial of the OX40 agonist ivuxolimab. These receptors originate from an adult with an advanced solid tumor such as melanoma, head and neck, liver or kidney cancer.

In this sample, this clone turned up once. The genes are TRBV5-1 and TRBJ2-2, with TRBD1 as a possible D gene (5 bases). Germline CDR1 reads SGHRS; CDR2 reads YFSETQ. The CDR3 totals 14 residues. Trimming shortened V by 1 base and J by 4 bases, and 8 bases separated the two germline ends. The CDR3 is CASSLPRATGELFF. In DNA, the CDR3 is TGCGCCAGCAGCTTGCCCAGGGCCACCGGGGAGCTGTTTTTT. Full variable domain (missing parts from reference TRBV5-1 and TRBJ2-2): KAGVTQTPRYLIKTRGQQVTLSCSPISGHRSVSWYQQTPGQGLQFLFEYFSETQRNKGNFPGRFSGRQFSNSRSEMNVSTLELGDSALYLCASSLPRATGELFFGEGSRLTVL.

The chain links TRBV2 to TRBJ2-5, with 8 bases fitting TRBD1. CDR1 is SNHLY, CDR2 FYNNEI, per germline. This CDR3 spans 14 amino acids. J lost 8 bases, V lost 3 bases, and 8 bases had no gene match. This CDR3 reads CASSDGRGLVTQYF. The CDR3 DNA reads TGTGCCAGCAGTGATGGCAGGGGGCTTGTCACCCAGTACTTC.

The chain joins TRBV25-1 to TRBJ2-7; D might be TRBD2 (5 bases). Germline V gives CDR1 MGHDK, CDR2 SYGVNS. Trimming shortened V by 4 bases and J by 7 bases, and 23 bases separated the two germline ends. The CDR3 consists of 16 residues. The CDR3 DNA reads as TGTGCCAGCAGTGGATACAACTCGAATGCCCCGGGGGAGCAGTACTTC. Its protein is CASSGYNSNAPGEQYF.

The chain links TRBV19 to TRBJ2-3, with 13 nucleotides matching TRBD2. This CDR3 is built from 16 residues. V lost 6 bases, J lost 4 bases, and 7 bases stayed unmatched. Germline CDR1 LNHDA, CDR2 SQIVND (reference sequence). The CDR3 reads CASRSPGLAGSDTQYF. The CDR3 DNA follows: TGTGCCAGTAGGTCGCCGGGACTAGCGGGATCAGATACGCAGTATTTT. Looking up the rest from reference TRBV19 and TRBJ2-3 gives the full variable domain: DGGITQSPKYLFRKEGQNVTLSCEQNLNHDAMYWYRQDPGQGLRLIYYSQIVNDFQKGDIAEGYSVSREKKESFPLTVTSAQKNPTAFYLCASRSPGLAGSDTQYFGPGTRLTVL.

The rearrangement uses TRBV30 and TRBJ2-7; TRBD1 might be the D (6 bases). Looked up from germline, CDR1 is GTSNPN and CDR2 is SVGIG (reference sequence). V was pared by 2 bases and J by 11 bases, with 16 bases between. CDR3 length: 12 residues. DNA for the CDR3: TGTGCCTGGAGTCAGGGGCCCCTAGGGGAGTACTTC. Its protein is CAWSQGPLGEYF. Looking up the rest from reference TRBV30 and TRBJ2-7 gives the full variable domain: SQTIHQWPATLVQPVGSPLSLECTVEGTSNPNLYWYRQAAGRGLQLLFYSVGIGQISSEVPQNLSASRPQDRQFILSSKKLLLSDSGFYLCAWSQGPLGEYFGPGTRLTVT.

V usage is TRBV6-5 and J usage is TRBJ2-5; 8 nucleotides line up with TRBD1. The V gene's germline CDR1 is MNHEY and CDR2 SVGAGI. The ends lost 7 bases at V and 2 bases at J; junction bases unmatched: 3. The length of the CDR3 is 13 residues. The CDR3 sequence is CASTRGQQETQYF. The CDR3 nucleotides read TGTGCCAGCACCAGGGGGCAGCAAGAGACCCAGTACTTC.

This chain joins TRBV27 and TRBJ1-1; 12 bases are shared with TRBD1. The CDR3 is 14 residues long. The V and J ends lost 9 bases and 1 base, in that order; junction bases with no gene match: 3. CDR1 MNHEY and CDR2 SMNVEV come from the germline V gene (reference sequence). The DNA of the CDR3 is TGTGCCAGTGGGACAGGGGGCTGGAACACTGAAGCTTTCTTT. Its protein product is CASGTGGWNTEAFF.

For this clone: Other DNA sequences within the sample encode an identical CDR3. The chain recombines TRBV18 with TRBJ2-7; D is possibly TRBD2 (6 bases). Per the germline V gene, CDR1 is KGHSH and CDR2 is LQKENI. Trimming took off 3 bases at V and 4 bases at J, with 13 bases between the two ends. The CDR3 covers 14 residues. Here the CDR3 reads CASSPEGRGYEQYF. The DNA of the CDR3 is TGTGCCAGCTCACCGGAGGGGAGAGGGTACGAGCAGTACTTC. The entire variable domain, with the rest obtained from reference TRBV18 and TRBJ2-7, is as follows: NAGVMQNPRHLVRRRGQEARLRCSPMKGHSHVYWYRQLPEEGLKFMVYLQKENIIDESGMPKERFSAEFPKEGPSILRIQQVVRGDSAAYFCASSPEGRGYEQYFGPGTRLTVT.

This clone was seen a handful of times. The chain couples TRBV5-6 to TRBJ2-5; 10 bases agree with TRBD2. The CDR3 spans 17 residues. Germline V gene data show CDR1 as SGHDT and CDR2 as YYEEEE. Germline trimming cut 0 bases from V and 5 bases from J; bases unmatched to any gene: 10. CDR3 nucleotides: TGTGCCAGCAGCTTGGTATGGAGCGGGGGGGCCGGGGAGACCCAGTACTTC. Protein sequence: CASSLVWSGGAGETQYF.

The rearrangement joins TRBV27 to TRBJ2-1, with 10 positions matching TRBD2. CDR1 and CDR2 (germline): MNHEY, SMNVEV (reference sequence). V gave up 3 bases and J gave up 12 bases; unmatched junction bases: 8. This CDR3 contains 14 residues. The CDR3 spells CASSLGLAGVVQFF. The CDR3 DNA reads TGTGCCAGCAGTTTGGGGCTAGCGGGAGTGGTGCAGTTCTTC.

This clone occurred once. The chain recombines TRBV5-4 with TRBJ2-7; 9 bases align to TRBD1. Unmatched junction bases numbered 11, after V lost 1 base and J lost 6 bases. This CDR3 has 16 amino acids. Germline lookup yields CDR1 SGHNT and CDR2 YYREEE (reference sequence). Here the CDR3 DNA reads TGTGCCAGCAGCTTGCTCTCGGGACAGGGATGGAGCGAGCAGTACTTC. This encodes CASSLLSGQGWSEQYF.

This chain uses TRBV18 with TRBJ1-1, with D perhaps TRBD1 (5 bases). Germline CDR1 and CDR2: KGHSH and LQKENI. V shed 5 bases and J shed 1 base, with 8 bases lying between them. The CDR3 is 13 amino acids. CDR3 sequence (DNA): TGTGCCAGCTCATCCGGACAGAACACTGAAGCTTTCTTT. It yields the protein CASSSGQNTEAFF.

The genes are TRBV4-1 and TRBJ2-3; 9 bases line up with TRBD2. V was clipped by 4 bases and J by 2 bases; unmatched bases: 4. This CDR3 has 15 residues. Germline-derived CDR1 and CDR2 are MGHRA and YSYEKL. The CDR3 DNA sequence: TGCGCCAGCAGCCGGCTAGCGGGGACCACAGATACGCAGTATTTT. Amino acids: CASSRLAGTTDTQYF.

V and J are TRBV10-3 and TRBJ2-1; 8 bases agree with TRBD2. Trimming cost V 0 bases and J 5 bases; bases outside gene matches: 3. The CDR3 totals 15 residues. Germline CDR1 is ENHRY and CDR2 is SYGVKD. DNA for the CDR3: TGTGCCATCAGTGAGTCCGGACTAGCCAACAATGAGCAGTTCTTC. Encoded protein: CAISESGLANNEQFF.

In this sample, this clone turned up once. The V call is TRBV6-5, the J call TRBJ1-2; maybe TRBD1 (6 bases). The CDR3 totals 14 residues. The germline V gene encodes CDR1 MNHEY and CDR2 SVGAGI. Trimming shortened V by 1 base and J by 2 bases, and 8 bases separated the two germline ends. The CDR3, as DNA: TGTGCCAGCAGTTACTACGGGACAAACTATGGCTACACCTTC. Its translation: CASSYYGTNYGYTF.

This sequence joins TRBV9 and TRBJ2-1; D is ambiguous. CDR1 is SGDLS, CDR2 YYNGEE, per germline. Deletions cut 1 base from V and 8 bases from J, with 10 bases between. The CDR3 runs to 13 residues. Here the CDR3 reads CASSVTQLDEQFF. Written as DNA, the CDR3 is TGTGCCAGCAGCGTAACTCAGTTAGATGAGCAGTTCTTC.

V and J are TRBV19 and TRBJ1-1; the D gene is possibly TRBD1 (6 bases). V was cut by 5 bases and J by 1 base, with 8 bases left in between. CDR3 length: 13 residues. The germline CDR1 and CDR2 sequences are LNHDA and SQIVND (reference sequence). CDR3 amino acids: CASSGGQNTEAFF. CDR3 nucleotides: TGTGCCAGTAGTGGGGGACAGAACACTGAAGCTTTCTTT.

The chain joins TRBV12-5 to TRBJ2-5; D is perhaps TRBD1 or TRBD2 (5 bases each). The germline gives CDR1 LGHNT, CDR2 FRNRAP. The CDR3 consists of 15 residues. V gave up 4 bases and J gave up 2 bases, with 14 bases separating them. CDR3 sequence reads: CASGSGQLIQETQYF. The CDR3 DNA follows: TGTGCTAGTGGTTCGGGGCAACTTATTCAAGAGACCCAGTACTTC.

V usage is TRBV7-9 and J usage is TRBJ2-7; a possible D gene is TRBD1 (5 bases). V was pared by 5 bases and J by 0 bases, with 11 bases between. CDR3 length: 14 residues. Germline values: CDR1 SEHNR, CDR2 FQNEAQ (reference sequence). The CDR3 coding sequence is TGTGCCAGCAGCCCTGGGGCAGCCTCCTACGAGCAGTACTTC. Its protein product is CASSPGAASYEQYF.

The rearrangement uses TRBV4-2 and TRBJ1-5; 8 bases map to TRBD1. CDR3 size: 15 residues. J was trimmed by 2 bases and V by 4 bases; bases with no gene match: 4. Per the germline V gene, CDR1 is LGHNA and CDR2 is YNFKEQ. CDR3 sequence: CASSPDRAGNQPQHF. The CDR3 bases are TGTGCCAGCAGCCCGGACAGGGCTGGCAATCAGCCCCAGCATTTT.

V and J are TRBV6-1 and TRBJ1-5; possible D gene TRBD1, 6 bases. Germline V lookup: CDR1 MNHNS, CDR2 SASEGT. Between the trimmed V and J ends, which lost 6 bases and 6 bases, there was a span of 18 bases. The CDR3 contains 15 residues. CDR3 sequence reads: CASSSRSRGSQPQHF. CDR3 bases: TGTGCCAGCAGCTCCCGTTCTAGGGGGAGTCAGCCCCAGCATTTT.

The V call is TRBV27, the J call TRBJ2-2; no reliable D call. Looked up from germline, CDR1 is MNHEY and CDR2 is SMNVEV (reference sequence). The CDR3 contains 15 residues. V was trimmed by 5 bases and J by 1 base, leaving 11 bases between them. The CDR3 protein is CASSLMWGNTGELFF. The CDR3 coding sequence is TGTGCCAGCAGTCTCATGTGGGGGAACACCGGGGAGCTGTTTTTT.

The chain employs TRBV19 and TRBJ1-2, with D hard to call. Germline CDR1 is LNHDA and CDR2 is SQIVND (reference sequence). The CDR3 consists of 14 residues. Trimming cost V 5 bases and J 2 bases, with 12 bases left between them. This CDR3 is CASSESTRNYGYTF. The DNA of the CDR3 is TGTGCCAGTAGTGAATCGACAAGAAACTATGGCTACACCTTC. Supplemented by reference TRBV19 and TRBJ1-2, the full variable domain reads DGGITQSPKYLFRKEGQNVTLSCEQNLNHDAMYWYRQDPGQGLRLIYYSQIVNDFQKGDIAEGYSVSREKKESFPLTVTSAQKNPTAFYLCASSESTRNYGYTFGSGTRLTVV.